These 29 T cell receptor beta chains share one sample of origin, sequenced in a study of cytomegalovirus exposure and HLA in healthy donors. PCR involved 60 Vbeta and 13 Jbeta primers. The protocol was immunoSEQ multiplex PCR, while the TCRdb copy is restricted to in-frame clones and leaves out a portion. Here the sample spans 65,000 to 95,000 clones, about four fifths being singletons. The sample taken for sequencing was PBMCs. The receptors were gathered from a male donor in good health and CMV-seropositive.

The chain links TRBV19 to TRBJ2-1, with D perhaps matching TRBD1 (6 bases). This CDR3 contains 12 residues. The V end lost 5 bases, the J end lost 6 bases, and 8 bases lay between the germline ends. Germline V CDR1 and CDR2: LNHDA, SQIVND (reference sequence). CDR3 loop: CASSPQGNEQFF. CDR3 coding DNA: TGTGCCAGTAGTCCACAGGGCAATGAGCAGTTCTTC. Complete variable domain (other parts from reference TRBV19 and TRBJ2-1): DGGITQSPKYLFRKEGQNVTLSCEQNLNHDAMYWYRQDPGQGLRLIYYSQIVNDFQKGDIAEGYSVSREKKESFPLTVTSAQKNPTAFYLCASSPQGNEQFFGPGTRLTVL.

J is TRBJ2-7 and V is TRBV5-5, with D possibly being TRBD1 (6 bases). Trimming stripped 4 bases from V and 5 bases from J, with 25 bases between. The CDR3 is 17 amino acids. Germline V CDR1 and CDR2: SGHKS, YYEKEE (reference sequence). The chain's CDR3 is CASSPFRTAAGSDEQYF. In DNA, the CDR3 is TGTGCCAGCAGCCCCTTCAGGACAGCGGCAGGGAGCGACGAGCAGTACTTC. The entire variable domain, with the rest obtained from reference TRBV5-5 and TRBJ2-7, is as follows: DAGVTQSPTHLIKTRGQQVTLRCSPISGHKSVSWYQQVLGQGPQFIFQYYEKEERGRGNFPDRFSARQFPNYSSELNVNALLLGDSALYLCASSPFRTAAGSDEQYFGPGTRLTVT.

This clone has a handful of counts. The chain joins TRBV5-3 to TRBJ2-7, with D perhaps TRBD2 (5 bases). TRBV5-3 is an ORF; its function is uncertain. The CDR3 sequence is 11 residues long. Trimming cost V 10 bases and J 3 bases, with 11 bases left between them. This chain's CDR3 is CAEPDFYEQYF. Here the CDR3 DNA reads TGTGCCGAACCGGACTTCTACGAGCAGTACTTC.

The chain is built from TRBV7-9 and TRBJ2-1; D gene uncertain. Germline lookup yields CDR1 SEHNR and CDR2 FQNEAQ (reference sequence). Trimming left V 3 bases short and J 9 bases short, with 6 bases between. The CDR3 is 11 residues long. The CDR3 coding sequence is TGTGCCAGCAGCTTTACAAGTGAGCAGTTCTTC. Its protein is CASSFTSEQFF.

The rearrangement joins TRBV7-2 to TRBJ2-1, with TRBD2 matching over 12 bases. CDR3 length: 17 residues. The germline gives CDR1 SGHTA, CDR2 FQGNSA. V trimming: 3 bases; J trimming: 2 bases; junction bases outside the gene matches: 5. CDR3 protein: CASSFSRLAGAYNEQFF. The CDR3 DNA reads as TGTGCCAGCAGCTTCTCTCGACTAGCGGGGGCCTACAATGAGCAGTTCTTC.

The V call is TRBV4-1, the J call TRBJ2-1; TRBD2 matches at 9 bases. This CDR3 is built from 16 residues. Germline loops: CDR1 MGHRA, CDR2 YSYEKL. Trimming took 2 bases from V and 3 from J; bases not matched to a gene: 5. CDR3 region: CASSQLAGVIYNEQFF. CDR3 nucleotides: TGCGCCAGCAGCCAATTAGCGGGAGTCATCTACAATGAGCAGTTCTTC.

This clone was found once. The V gene is TRBV28, the J gene TRBJ1-2, with D maybe TRBD1 (6 bases). The V end lost 6 bases, the J end lost 0 bases, and 14 bases lay between the germline ends. The germline gives CDR1 MDHEN, CDR2 SYDVKM. The CDR3 has 15 amino acids. CDR3 sequence (DNA): TGTGCCAGCAGCGAGGGACACCAAGCTAACTATGGCTACACCTTC. Encoded protein: CASSEGHQANYGYTF.

The V and J genes are TRBV7-8 and TRBJ2-7, with D uncertain. This CDR3 has 11 residues. From germline, CDR1 is SGHVS and CDR2 FQNEAQ. V was cut by 5 bases and J by 7 bases, with 9 bases left in between. CDR3 coding DNA: TGTGCCAGCAGCAAGTCAGATGAGCAGTACTTC. Protein: CASSKSDEQYF.

The chain recombines TRBV6-4 with TRBJ1-1; 8 bases match TRBD1. From germline, CDR1 is MRHNA and CDR2 SNTAGT. Unmatched junction bases numbered 14, after V lost 6 bases and J lost 5 bases. CDR3 length: 16 residues. The CDR3 loop reads CASRQGAGVSYTEAFF. The CDR3 DNA follows: TGTGCCAGCAGGCAGGGGGCTGGGGTGTCGTATACTGAAGCTTTCTTT.

The chain employs TRBV27 and TRBJ2-3; the D gene is possibly TRBD2 (6 bases). The germline V gene has CDR1 MNHEY and CDR2 SMNVEV (reference sequence). The CDR3 is 14 residues long. The ends were cut back, 5 bases at V and 4 bases at J, with 13 bases in the middle. CDR3: CASSPGTSPDTQYF. DNA for the CDR3: TGTGCCAGCAGTCCGGGGACTTCCCCAGATACGCAGTATTTT.

V is TRBV5-6 and J is TRBJ2-7, with D perhaps matching TRBD2 (5 bases). The CDR3 has 12 amino acids. Germline assignment: CDR1 SGHDT and CDR2 YYEEEE. V was clipped by 4 bases and J by 10 bases, with 15 bases between them. CDR3 DNA: TGTGCCAGCAGCGCCAACGAAGGGAGACAGTACTTC. Protein product: CASSANEGRQYF.

Concerning this clone itself: This sample also contains other DNA sequences that code for the same CDR3. The chain links TRBV28 to TRBJ1-3; D perhaps matches TRBD1 (5 bases). There are 13 residues in the CDR3. From germline, CDR1 is MDHEN and CDR2 SYDVKM. The CDR3 region has the DNA TGTATATCTGGGGCGTCCTCCGGAAACACCATATATTTT. Its translation: CISGASSGNTIYF.

The CDR3 nucleotides are TGTGCCCTCTCGGGGGGGCTTGAGAGTGGGAGCGCGCAGTATTTT. Amino acid sequence: CALSGGLESGSAQYF. J is TRBJ2-3 and V is TRBV10-3; 8 nucleotides agree with TRBD2. The germline V gene has CDR1 ENHRY and CDR2 SYGVKD. Trimming at V came to 11 bases and at J to 10 bases, leaving 20 bases not matched to a gene. The CDR3 runs to 15 residues.

The V call is TRBV7-2, the J call TRBJ2-2, with D perhaps TRBD1 (6 bases). The CDR3 consists of 15 residues. The V end was cut by 5 bases, the J end by 4 bases, with 14 bases between. Germline CDR1 is SGHTA and CDR2 is FQGNSA. The chain's CDR3 is CASSLFGGVTGELFF. The CDR3 nucleotides read TGTGCCAGCAGCCTATTTGGGGGCGTCACCGGGGAGCTGTTTTTT. The entire variable domain, with the rest obtained from reference TRBV7-2 and TRBJ2-2, is as follows: GAGVSQSPSNKVTEKGKDVELRCDPISGHTALYWYRQSLGQGLEFLIYFQGNSAPDKSGLPSDRFSAERTGGSVSTLTIQRTQQEDSAVYLCASSLFGGVTGELFFGEGSRLTVL.

Points on this clone: An end of the junction does not agree with germline; a read error may underlie this. The chain is built from TRBV7-7 and TRBJ2-5, with D possibly TRBD1 on 5 matching bases. Germline V gene data show CDR1 as SSHAT and CDR2 as FNYEAQ (reference sequence). CDR3 length: 13 amino acids. This chain's CDR3 is CASSLTAQETQYF. The CDR3 region has the DNA TGTGCTAGCAGCTTGACAGCGCAAGAGACCCAGTACTTC. The variable domain in full, completed from reference TRBV7-7 and TRBJ2-5, reads GAGVSQSPRYKVTKRGQDVTLRCDPISSHATLYWYQQALGQGPEFLTYFNYEAQPDKSGLPSDRFSAERPEGSISTLTIQRTEQRDSAMYRCASSLTAQETQYFGPGTRLLVL.

V and J are TRBV7-8 and TRBJ2-7, with 7 bases aligning to TRBD1. The CDR3 has 14 residues. J lost 3 bases, V lost 4 bases, and 6 bases had no gene match. Per the germline V gene, CDR1 is SGHVS and CDR2 is FQNEAQ. The CDR3, as DNA: TGTGCCAGCAGCTCGGACAGGTTCCTCTACGAGCAGTACTTC. Its translation is CASSSDRFLYEQYF.

The chain combines TRBV27 with TRBJ2-1; no firm D call. CDR3 size: 14 residues. The V gene's germline CDR1 is MNHEY and CDR2 SMNVEV (reference sequence). V was cut by 4 bases and J by 8 bases, with 15 bases left in between. CDR3 DNA: TGTGCCAGCAGTTGGATGAGGAGTGGCGATGAGCAGTTCTTC. Amino acid sequence: CASSWMRSGDEQFF.

The chain uses TRBV9 and TRBJ2-3; possibly TRBD2 for D (5 bases). The CDR3 contains 15 residues. Trimming pared 1 base from V and 4 bases from J, leaving 13 bases between. Germline CDR1 is SGDLS and CDR2 is YYNGEE. The CDR3 coding sequence is TGTGCCAGCAGCGTAAGCGGCTTGCTCGCAGATACGCAGTATTTT. Its protein is CASSVSGLLADTQYF.

V usage is TRBV27 and J usage is TRBJ2-5, with a weak D call TRBD2 (6 bases). Germline CDR1 is MNHEY and CDR2 is SMNVEV (reference sequence). The CDR3 loop spans 16 amino acids. V was clipped by 4 bases and J by 3 bases, with 18 bases between them. The CDR3 protein is CASSSLGPRREETQYF. The CDR3 nucleotides read TGTGCCAGCAGTTCCCTTGGTCCCAGGAGGGAAGAGACCCAGTACTTC.

The rearrangement links TRBV5-4 to TRBJ1-1; 7 nucleotides line up with TRBD1. Germline-derived CDR1 and CDR2 are SGHNT and YYREEE (reference sequence). The V segment lost 5 bases and the J segment 6 bases; nucleotides outside the gene matches: 1. The CDR3 extends over 11 amino acids. The CDR3 bases are TGTGCCAGCAGTACAGGGGCTGAAGCTTTCTTT. Its translation is CASSTGAEAFF.

V usage is TRBV27 and J usage is TRBJ2-5; D ambiguous. The J call is doubtful: the DNA matches TRBJ2-7 better. The CDR3 consists of 11 residues. The germline V gene has CDR1 MNHEY and CDR2 SMNVEV (reference sequence). The CDR3 coding sequence is TGTGCCAGCAGTTGGATGGGCGAGCAGTACTTC. This gives the protein CASSWMGEQYF.

The chain uses TRBV5-4 and TRBJ2-5, with D maybe TRBD2 (6 bases). The length of the CDR3 is 14 residues. Germline CDR1 and CDR2: SGHNT and YYREEE (reference sequence). Trimming stripped 0 bases from V and 5 bases from J, with 11 bases between. CDR3 DNA: TGTGCCAGCAGCTTGGTTGCAGGGAGGGAGACCCAGTACTTC. This codes for CASSLVAGRETQYF.

V is TRBV11-1 and J is TRBJ2-7; perhaps TRBD1 as D (6 bases). The V gene's germline CDR1 is SGHAT and CDR2 FQDESV (reference sequence). The CDR3 is 14 residues long. Trimming stripped 2 bases from V and 4 bases from J, with 12 bases between. The chain's CDR3 is CASSLPPRGYEQYF. The CDR3, as DNA: TGTGCCAGCAGCTTACCGCCGAGGGGGTACGAGCAGTACTTC.

The V call is TRBV27, the J call TRBJ2-1; TRBD2 matches 8 bases. The CDR3 is 13 residues long. Germline V gene sequence: CDR1 MNHEY, CDR2 SMNVEV (reference sequence). The J segment lost 8 bases and the V segment lost 3 bases, leaving 3 bases of the junction unmatched. This chain's CDR3 is CASSFSSGYEQFF. CDR3 nucleotides: TGTGCCAGCAGTTTTTCTAGCGGGTATGAGCAGTTCTTC.

In regard to this clone: Different DNA sequences within this sample yield the same CDR3. V gene TRBV12-5 combines with J gene TRBJ2-1, with unresolved D. The CDR3 contains 16 residues. Germline CDR1 LGHNT, CDR2 FRNRAP. V gave up 5 bases and J gave up 0 bases, with 14 bases separating them. In DNA, the CDR3 is TGTGCTAGTGGTACCCCGGCGGTGGGCTCCTACAATGAGCAGTTCTTC. It is translated as CASGTPAVGSYNEQFF.

The chain joins TRBV9 to TRBJ2-7; D possibly corresponds to TRBD1 (6 bases). The CDR3 is 14 residues long. Trimming removed 4 bases from V and 7 bases from J, with 18 bases in between. Germline V CDR1 and CDR2: SGDLS, YYNGEE. The CDR3 nucleotides are TGTGCCAGCAGCCCGGATCGACTTAGGGGGGAGCAGTACTTC. Its protein product is CASSPDRLRGEQYF.

The genes are TRBV27 and TRBJ2-4; 7 bases match TRBD1. The CDR3 loop spans 14 amino acids. J lost 16 bases, V lost 4 bases, and 16 bases had no gene match. From germline, CDR1 is MNHEY and CDR2 SMNVEV (reference sequence). The CDR3 spells CASSSRTGRRGYYF. In nucleotides, the CDR3 is TGTGCCAGCAGTTCCCGGACAGGCAGGAGAGGATACTACTTC.

The V call is TRBV19, the J call TRBJ1-5, with D possibly matching TRBD1 (6 bases). V was shortened by 2 bases and J by 6 bases, with 11 bases between the two germline ends. Germline V gene data show CDR1 as LNHDA and CDR2 as SQIVND (reference sequence). The CDR3 contains 14 residues. The CDR3 spells CASSITQGPQPQHF. Here the CDR3 DNA reads TGTGCCAGTAGTATAACTCAGGGGCCTCAGCCCCAGCATTTT.

The chain recombines TRBV19 with TRBJ2-3; 7 nucleotides align to TRBD2. V gave up 4 bases and J gave up 4 bases; unmatched junction bases: 8. The CDR3 sequence is 15 residues long. CDR1 and CDR2 (germline): LNHDA, SQIVND (reference sequence). The CDR3 loop is CASSRTSTSPDTQYF. The DNA of the CDR3 is TGTGCCAGTAGTAGGACTAGTACCTCGCCAGATACGCAGTATTTT.